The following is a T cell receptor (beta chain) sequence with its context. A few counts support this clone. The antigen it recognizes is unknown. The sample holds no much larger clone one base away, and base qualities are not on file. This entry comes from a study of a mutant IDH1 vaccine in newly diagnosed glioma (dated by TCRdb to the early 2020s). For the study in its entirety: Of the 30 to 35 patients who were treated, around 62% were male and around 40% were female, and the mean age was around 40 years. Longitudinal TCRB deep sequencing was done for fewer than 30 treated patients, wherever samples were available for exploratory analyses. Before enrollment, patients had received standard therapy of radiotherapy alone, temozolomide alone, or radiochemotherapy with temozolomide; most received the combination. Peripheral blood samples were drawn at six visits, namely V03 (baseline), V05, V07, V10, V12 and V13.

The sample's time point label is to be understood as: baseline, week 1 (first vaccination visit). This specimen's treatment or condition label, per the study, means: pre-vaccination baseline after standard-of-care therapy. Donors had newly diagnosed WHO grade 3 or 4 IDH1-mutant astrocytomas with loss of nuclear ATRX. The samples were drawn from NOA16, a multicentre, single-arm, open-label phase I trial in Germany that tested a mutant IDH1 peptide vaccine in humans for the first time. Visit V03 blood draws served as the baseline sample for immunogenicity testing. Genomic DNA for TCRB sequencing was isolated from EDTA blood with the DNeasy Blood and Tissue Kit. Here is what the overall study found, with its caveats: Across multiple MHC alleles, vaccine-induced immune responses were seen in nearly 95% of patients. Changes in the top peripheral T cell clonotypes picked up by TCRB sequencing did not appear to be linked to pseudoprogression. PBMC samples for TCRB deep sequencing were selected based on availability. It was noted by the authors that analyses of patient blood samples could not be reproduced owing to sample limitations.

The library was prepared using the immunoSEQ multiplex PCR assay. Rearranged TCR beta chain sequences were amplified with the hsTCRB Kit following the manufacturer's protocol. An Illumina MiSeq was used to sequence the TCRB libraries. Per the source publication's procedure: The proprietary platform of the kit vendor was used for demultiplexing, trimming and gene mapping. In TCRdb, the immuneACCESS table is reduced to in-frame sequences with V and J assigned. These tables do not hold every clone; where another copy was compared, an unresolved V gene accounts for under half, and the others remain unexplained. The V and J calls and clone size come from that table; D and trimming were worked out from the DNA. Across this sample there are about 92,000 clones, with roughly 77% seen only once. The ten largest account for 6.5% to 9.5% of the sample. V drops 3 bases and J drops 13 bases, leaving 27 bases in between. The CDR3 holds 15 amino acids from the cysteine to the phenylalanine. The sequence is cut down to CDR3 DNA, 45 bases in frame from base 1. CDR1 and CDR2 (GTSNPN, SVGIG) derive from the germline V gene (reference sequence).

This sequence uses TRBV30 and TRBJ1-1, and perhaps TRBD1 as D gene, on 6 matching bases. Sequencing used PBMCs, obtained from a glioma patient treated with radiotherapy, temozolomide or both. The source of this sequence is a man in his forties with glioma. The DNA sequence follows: TGTGCCTGGAGGGAGACCGGACAGCTAAGCCACTTTGGTTTCTTT. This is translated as CAWRETGQLSHFGFF. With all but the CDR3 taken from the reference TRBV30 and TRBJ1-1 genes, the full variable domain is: SQTIHQWPATLVQPVGSPLSLECTVEGTSNPNLYWYRQAAGRGLQLLFYSVGIGQISSEVPQNLSASRPQDRQFILSSKKLLLSDSGFYLCAWRETGQLSHFGFFGQGTRLTVV.